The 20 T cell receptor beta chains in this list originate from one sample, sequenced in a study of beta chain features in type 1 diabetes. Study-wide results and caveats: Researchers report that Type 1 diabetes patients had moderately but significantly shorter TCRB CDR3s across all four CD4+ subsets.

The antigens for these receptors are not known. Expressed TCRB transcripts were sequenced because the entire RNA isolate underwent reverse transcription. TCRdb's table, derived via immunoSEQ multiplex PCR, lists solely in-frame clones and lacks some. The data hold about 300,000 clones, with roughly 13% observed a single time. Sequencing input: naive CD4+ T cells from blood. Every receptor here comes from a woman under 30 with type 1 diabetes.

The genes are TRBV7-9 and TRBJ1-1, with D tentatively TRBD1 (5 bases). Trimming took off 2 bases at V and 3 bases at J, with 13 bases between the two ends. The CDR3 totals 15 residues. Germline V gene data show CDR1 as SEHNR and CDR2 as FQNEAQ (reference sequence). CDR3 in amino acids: CASSLRQGGYTEAFF. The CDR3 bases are TGTGCCAGCAGCTTAAGGCAGGGCGGTTACACTGAAGCTTTCTTT.

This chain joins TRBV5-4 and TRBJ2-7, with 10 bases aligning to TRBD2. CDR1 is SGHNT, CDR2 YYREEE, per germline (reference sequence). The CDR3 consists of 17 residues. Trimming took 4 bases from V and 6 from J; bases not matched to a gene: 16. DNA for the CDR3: TGTGCCAGCAGCCCGGGACGTTGGGCTAGCGGGAGTGTCGAGCAGTACTTC. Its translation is CASSPGRWASGSVEQYF.

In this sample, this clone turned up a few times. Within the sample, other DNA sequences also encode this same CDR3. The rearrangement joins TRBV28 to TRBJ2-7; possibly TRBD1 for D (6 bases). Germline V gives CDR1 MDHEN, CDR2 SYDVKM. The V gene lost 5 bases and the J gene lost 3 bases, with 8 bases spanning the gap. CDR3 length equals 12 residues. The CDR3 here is CASSQQGYEQYF. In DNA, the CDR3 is TGTGCCAGCAGTCAACAGGGCTACGAGCAGTACTTC.

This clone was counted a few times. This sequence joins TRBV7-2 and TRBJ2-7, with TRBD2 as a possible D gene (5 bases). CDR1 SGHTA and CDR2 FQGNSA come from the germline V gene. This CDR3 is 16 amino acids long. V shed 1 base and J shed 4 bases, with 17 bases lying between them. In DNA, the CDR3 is TGTGCCAGCAGCTTAGGGGGTGGGAGCCCCCCTTACGAGCAGTACGTC. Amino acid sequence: CASSLGGGSPPYEQYV.

The CDR3 reads CASSIGQGTEAFF. In DNA form, the CDR3 reads TGTGCCAGCAGCATCGGACAGGGCACTGAAGCTTTCTTT. The chain recombines TRBV11-2 with TRBJ1-1; 8 bases agree with TRBD1. The CDR3 is 13 residues long. The germline gives CDR1 SGHAT, CDR2 FQNNGV. V dropped 5 bases and J dropped 4; count of bases not matched to a gene: 3.

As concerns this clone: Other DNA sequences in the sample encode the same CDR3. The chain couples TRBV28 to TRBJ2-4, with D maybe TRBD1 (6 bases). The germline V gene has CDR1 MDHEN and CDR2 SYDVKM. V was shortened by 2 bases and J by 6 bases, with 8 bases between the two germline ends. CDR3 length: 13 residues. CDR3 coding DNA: TGTGCCAGCAGTTTAGGGGGCGGAAACATTCAGTACTTC. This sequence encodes CASSLGGGNIQYF.

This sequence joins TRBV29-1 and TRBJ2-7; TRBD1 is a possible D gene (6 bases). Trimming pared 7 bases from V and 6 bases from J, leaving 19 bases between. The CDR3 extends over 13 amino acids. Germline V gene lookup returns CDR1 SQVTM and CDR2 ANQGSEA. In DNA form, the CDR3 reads TGCAGCGCCACCTCGGACAGTAGCGTCGAGCAGTACTTC. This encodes CSATSDSSVEQYF.

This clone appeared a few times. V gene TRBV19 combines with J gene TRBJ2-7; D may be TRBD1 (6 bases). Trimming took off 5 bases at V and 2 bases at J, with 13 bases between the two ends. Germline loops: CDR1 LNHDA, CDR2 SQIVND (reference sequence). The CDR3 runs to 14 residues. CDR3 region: CASSERGQPYEQYV. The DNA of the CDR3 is TGTGCCAGTAGTGAACGCGGACAGCCCTACGAGCAGTACGTC.

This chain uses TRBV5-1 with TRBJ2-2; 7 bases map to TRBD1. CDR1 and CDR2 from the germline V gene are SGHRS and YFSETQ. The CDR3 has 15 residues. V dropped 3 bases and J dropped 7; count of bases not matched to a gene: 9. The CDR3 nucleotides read TGCGCCAGCAGCTCCTCAACAGGGGAAAGCGGGGAGCTGTTTTTT. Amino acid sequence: CASSSSTGESGELFF.

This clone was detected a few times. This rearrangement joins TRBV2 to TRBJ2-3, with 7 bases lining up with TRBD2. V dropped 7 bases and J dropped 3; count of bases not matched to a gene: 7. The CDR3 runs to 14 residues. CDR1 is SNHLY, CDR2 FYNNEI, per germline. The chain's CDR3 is CASKRNSGTDTQYF. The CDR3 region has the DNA TGTGCCAGCAAACGGAATAGCGGGACAGATACGCAGTATTTT.

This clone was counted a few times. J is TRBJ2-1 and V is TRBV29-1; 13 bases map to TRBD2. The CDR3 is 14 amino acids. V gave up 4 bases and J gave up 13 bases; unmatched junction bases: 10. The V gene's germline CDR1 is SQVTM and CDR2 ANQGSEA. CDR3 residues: CSVARLAGGLEQFF. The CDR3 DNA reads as TGCAGCGTTGCTCGACTAGCGGGAGGTTTAGAACAGTTCTTC.

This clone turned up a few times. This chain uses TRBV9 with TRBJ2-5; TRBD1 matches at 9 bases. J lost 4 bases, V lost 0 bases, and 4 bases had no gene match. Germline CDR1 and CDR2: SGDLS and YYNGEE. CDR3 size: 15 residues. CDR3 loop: CASSVGSTGGETQYF. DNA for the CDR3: TGTGCCAGCAGCGTAGGATCGACAGGGGGAGAGACCCAGTACTTC. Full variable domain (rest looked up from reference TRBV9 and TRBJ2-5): DSGVTQTPKHLITATGQRVTLRCSPRSGDLSVYWYQQSLDQGLQFLIQYYNGEERAKGNILERFSAQQFPDLHSELNLSSLELGDSALYFCASSVGSTGGETQYFGPGTRLLVL.

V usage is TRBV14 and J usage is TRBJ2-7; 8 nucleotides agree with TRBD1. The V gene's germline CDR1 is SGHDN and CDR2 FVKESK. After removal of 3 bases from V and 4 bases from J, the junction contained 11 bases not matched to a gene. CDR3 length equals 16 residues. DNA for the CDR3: TGTGCCAGCAGCCACGGACAGGGTTGGTTGCGGTACGAGCAGTACGTC. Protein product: CASSHGQGWLRYEQYV.

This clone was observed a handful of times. The CDR3 region is CASSRTTGANTGELFF. The DNA for the CDR3 is TGCGCCAGCAGCCGTACTACAGGGGCGAACACCGGGGAGCTGTTTTTT. This chain uses TRBV4-3 with TRBJ2-2; 7 bases align to TRBD1. Germline V gene lookup returns CDR1 LGHNA and CDR2 YSLEER. The trim removed 4 bases at V and 0 bases at J, leaving 5 bases unmatched. The CDR3 contains 16 residues.

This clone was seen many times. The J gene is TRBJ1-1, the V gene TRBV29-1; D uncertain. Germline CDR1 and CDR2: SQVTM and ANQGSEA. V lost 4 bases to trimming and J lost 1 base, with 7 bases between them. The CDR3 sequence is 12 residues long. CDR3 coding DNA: TGCAGCGTTGCGTGGCCGAACACTGAAGCTTTCTTT. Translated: CSVAWPNTEAFF.

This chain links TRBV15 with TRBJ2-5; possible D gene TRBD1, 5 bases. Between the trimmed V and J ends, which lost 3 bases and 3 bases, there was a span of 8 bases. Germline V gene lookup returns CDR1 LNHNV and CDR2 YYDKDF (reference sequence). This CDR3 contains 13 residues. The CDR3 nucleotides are TGTGCCACCAGCAGCGGACAAAAAGAGACCCAGTACTTC. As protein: CATSSGQKETQYF.

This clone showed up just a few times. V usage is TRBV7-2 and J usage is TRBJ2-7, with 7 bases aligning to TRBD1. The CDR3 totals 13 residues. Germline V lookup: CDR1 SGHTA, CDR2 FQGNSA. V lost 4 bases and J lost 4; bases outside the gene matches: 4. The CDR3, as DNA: TGTGCCAGCAGCTGGGACAGCGCGTACGAGCAGTACTTC. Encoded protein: CASSWDSAYEQYF. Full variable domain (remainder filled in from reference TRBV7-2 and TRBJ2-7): GAGVSQSPSNKVTEKGKDVELRCDPISGHTALYWYRQSLGQGLEFLIYFQGNSAPDKSGLPSDRFSAERTGGSVSTLTIQRTQQEDSAVYLCASSWDSAYEQYFGPGTRLTVT.

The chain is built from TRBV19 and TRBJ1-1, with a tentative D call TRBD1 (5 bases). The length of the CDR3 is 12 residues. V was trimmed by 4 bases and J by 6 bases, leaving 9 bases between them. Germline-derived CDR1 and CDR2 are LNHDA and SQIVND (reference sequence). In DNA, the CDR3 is TGTGCCAGTAGTAGTCGGGGGGCTGAAGCTTTCTTT. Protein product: CASSSRGAEAFF.

As DNA, the CDR3 is TGTGCCAGCAGTTACTCGAAGCTCACGCATTCCTACGAGCAGTACTTC. Protein sequence: CASSYSKLTHSYEQYF. The chain combines TRBV6-5 with TRBJ2-7; D gene unclear. The CDR3 has 16 residues. Germline loops: CDR1 MNHEY, CDR2 SVGAGI. Between the trimmed V and J ends, which lost 0 bases and 1 base, there was a span of 13 bases.

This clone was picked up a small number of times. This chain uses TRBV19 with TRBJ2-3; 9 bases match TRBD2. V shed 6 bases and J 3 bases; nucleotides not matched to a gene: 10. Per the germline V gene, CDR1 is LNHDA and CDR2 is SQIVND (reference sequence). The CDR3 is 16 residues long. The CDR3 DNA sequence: TGTGCCAGTAGCGATAGGACTAGCGTTGGGACAGATACGCAGTATTTT. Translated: CASSDRTSVGTDTQYF.